These 3 T cell receptor beta chains were sequenced from one sample in a study of shared clonotypes between healthy human individuals. The assay was immunoSEQ multiplex PCR, and TCRdb's table has in-frame clones only and misses some. Of about 750,000 clones listed, more than 85% were seen once; the top ten hold around 24%. Positively selected for CCR7, the CD45RO-negative cells used as naive CD8 cells excluded terminally differentiated effector memory CD45RA+ cells. The sequencing input was naive CD8+ T cells sorted from blood. Receptors were obtained from a man between 25 and 39 years old in good health.

V and J are TRBV5-6 and TRBJ2-1; 12 bases are shared with TRBD2. The CDR3 spans 17 residues. CDR1 is SGHDT, CDR2 YYEEEE, per germline. The J segment lost 4 bases and the V segment lost 2 bases, leaving 7 bases of the junction unmatched. This CDR3 is CASSFSGLAGKYNEQFF. The CDR3 coding sequence is TGTGCCAGCAGCTTTAGCGGACTAGCGGGAAAGTACAATGAGCAGTTCTTC. Full variable domain (remainder filled in from reference TRBV5-6 and TRBJ2-1): DAGVTQSPTHLIKTRGQQVTLRCSPKSGHDTVSWYQQALGQGPQFIFQYYEEEERQRGNFPDRFSGHQFPNYSSELNVNALLLGDSALYLCASSFSGLAGKYNEQFFGPGTRLTVL.

V usage is TRBV13 and J usage is TRBJ2-1; D unclear. CDR3 length: 15 residues. Germline loops: CDR1 PRHDT, CDR2 FYEKMQ (reference sequence). The V end was cut by 7 bases, the J end by 1 base, with 14 bases between. In nucleotides, the CDR3 is TGTGCCAGCAAAACCCTAGTGTCGTCCTACAATGAGCAGTTCTTC. This gives the protein CASKTLVSSYNEQFF.

This clone was counted once. The chain links TRBV19 to TRBJ2-2; no definite D call. Germline assignment: CDR1 LNHDA and CDR2 SQIVND (reference sequence). The V end was cut by 7 bases, the J end by 3 bases, with 18 bases between. The CDR3 runs to 16 residues. CDR3 loop: CASTSDFELDTGELFF. In DNA, the CDR3 is TGTGCCAGTACCTCAGATTTCGAATTGGACACCGGGGAGCTGTTTTTT.